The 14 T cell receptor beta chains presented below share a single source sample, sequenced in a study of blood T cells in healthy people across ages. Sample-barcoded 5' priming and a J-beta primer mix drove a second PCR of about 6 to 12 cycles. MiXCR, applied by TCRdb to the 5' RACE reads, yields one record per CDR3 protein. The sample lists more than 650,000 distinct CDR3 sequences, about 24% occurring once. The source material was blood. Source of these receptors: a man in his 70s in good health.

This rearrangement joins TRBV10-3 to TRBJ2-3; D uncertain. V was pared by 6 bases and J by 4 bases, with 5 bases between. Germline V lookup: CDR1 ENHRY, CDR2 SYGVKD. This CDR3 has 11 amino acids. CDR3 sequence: CAIRRADTQYF. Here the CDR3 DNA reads TGTGCCATCAGAAGGGCAGATACGCAGTATTTT.

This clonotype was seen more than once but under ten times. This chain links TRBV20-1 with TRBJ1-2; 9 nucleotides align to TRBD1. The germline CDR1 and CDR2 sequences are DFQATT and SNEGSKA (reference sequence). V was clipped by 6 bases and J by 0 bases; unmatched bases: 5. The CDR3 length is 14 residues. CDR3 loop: CSAHTGGPNYGYTF. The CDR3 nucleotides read TGCAGTGCACACACAGGGGGCCCTAACTATGGCTACACCTTC.

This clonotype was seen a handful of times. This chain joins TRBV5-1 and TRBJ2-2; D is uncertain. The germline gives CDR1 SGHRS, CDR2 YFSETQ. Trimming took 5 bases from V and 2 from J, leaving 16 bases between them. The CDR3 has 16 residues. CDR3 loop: CASRDDGRINTGELFF. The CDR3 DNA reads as TGCGCCAGCAGGGATGACGGACGAATAAACACCGGGGAGCTGTTTTTT. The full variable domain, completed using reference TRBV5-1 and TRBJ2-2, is KAGVTQTPRYLIKTRGQQVTLSCSPISGHRSVSWYQQTPGQGLQFLFEYFSETQRNKGNFPGRFSGRQFSNSRSEMNVSTLELGDSALYLCASRDDGRINTGELFFGEGSRLTVL.

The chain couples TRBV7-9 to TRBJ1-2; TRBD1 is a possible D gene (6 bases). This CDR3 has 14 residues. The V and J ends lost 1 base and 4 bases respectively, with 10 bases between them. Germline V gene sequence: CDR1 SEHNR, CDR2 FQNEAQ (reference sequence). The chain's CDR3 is CASSLETGIYGYTF. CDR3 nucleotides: TGTGCCAGCAGCTTAGAAACAGGGATCTATGGCTACACCTTC.

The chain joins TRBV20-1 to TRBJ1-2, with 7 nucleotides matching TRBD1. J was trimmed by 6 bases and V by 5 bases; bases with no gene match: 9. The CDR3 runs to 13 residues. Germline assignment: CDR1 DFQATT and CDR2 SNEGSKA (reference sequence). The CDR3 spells CSAPGGQPHGYTF. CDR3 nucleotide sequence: TGCAGTGCTCCTGGGGGACAGCCTCATGGCTACACCTTC.

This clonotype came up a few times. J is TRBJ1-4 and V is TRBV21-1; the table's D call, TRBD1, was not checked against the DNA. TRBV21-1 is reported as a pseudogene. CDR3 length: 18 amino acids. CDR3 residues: CASSKGDCRDRVYEKLFF. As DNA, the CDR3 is TGTGCCAGCAGCAAAGGGGACTGCCGGGACAGGGTATATGAAAAACTGTTTTTT.

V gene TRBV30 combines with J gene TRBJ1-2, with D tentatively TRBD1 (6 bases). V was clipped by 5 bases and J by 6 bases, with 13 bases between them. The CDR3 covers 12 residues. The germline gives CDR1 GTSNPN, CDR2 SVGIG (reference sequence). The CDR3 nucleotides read TGTGCCTGGTCGCGACAGGATAATGGCTACACCTTC. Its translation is CAWSRQDNGYTF.

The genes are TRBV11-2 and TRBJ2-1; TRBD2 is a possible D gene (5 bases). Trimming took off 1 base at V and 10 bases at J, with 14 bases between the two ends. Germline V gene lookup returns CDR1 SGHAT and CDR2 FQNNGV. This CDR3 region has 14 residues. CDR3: CASSLVSAGGEQFF. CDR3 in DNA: TGTGCCAGCAGCTTAGTGTCTGCGGGCGGCGAGCAGTTCTTC.

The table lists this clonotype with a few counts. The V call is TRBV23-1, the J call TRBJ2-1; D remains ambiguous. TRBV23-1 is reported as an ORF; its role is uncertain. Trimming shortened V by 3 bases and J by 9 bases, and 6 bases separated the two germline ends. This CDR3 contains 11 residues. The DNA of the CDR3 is TGCGCCAGCAGTCATGGTATTGAGCAGTTCTTC. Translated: CASSHGIEQFF.

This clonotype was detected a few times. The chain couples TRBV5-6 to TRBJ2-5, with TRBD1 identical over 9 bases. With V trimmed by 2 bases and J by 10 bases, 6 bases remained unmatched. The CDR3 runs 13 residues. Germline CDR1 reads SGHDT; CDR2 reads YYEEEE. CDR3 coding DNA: TGTGCCAGCAGCTTCAGGACAGGGGAGGACCAGTACTTC. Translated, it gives CASSFRTGEDQYF.

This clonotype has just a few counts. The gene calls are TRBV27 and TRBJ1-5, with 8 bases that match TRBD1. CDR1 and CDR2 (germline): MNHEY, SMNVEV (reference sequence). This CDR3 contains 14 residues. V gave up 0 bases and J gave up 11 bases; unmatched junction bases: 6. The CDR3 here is CASSLSGQDLSQHF. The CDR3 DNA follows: TGTGCCAGCAGTTTATCGGGACAGGACCTGTCCCAGCATTTT.

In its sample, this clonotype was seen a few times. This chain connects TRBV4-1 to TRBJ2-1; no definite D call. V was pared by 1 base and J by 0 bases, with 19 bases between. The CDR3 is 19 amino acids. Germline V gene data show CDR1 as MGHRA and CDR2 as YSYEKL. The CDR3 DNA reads TGCGCCAGCAGCCAAGTATTATTTGTACTTCCCTCCTCCTACAATGAGCAGTTCTTC. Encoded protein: CASSQVLFVLPSSYNEQFF.

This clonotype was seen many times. The CDR3 is CASRRARSGLNNEQFF. DNA of the CDR3: TGTGCCAGCAGACGCGCGAGATCAGGACTTAACAATGAGCAGTTCTTC. This rearrangement joins TRBV6-2 or TRBV6-3 to TRBJ2-1; weak D call: TRBD2 (5 bases). The CDR3 has 16 amino acids. Trimming left V 6 bases short and J 5 bases short, with 20 bases between. Germline CDR1 MNHEY, CDR2 SVGEGT.

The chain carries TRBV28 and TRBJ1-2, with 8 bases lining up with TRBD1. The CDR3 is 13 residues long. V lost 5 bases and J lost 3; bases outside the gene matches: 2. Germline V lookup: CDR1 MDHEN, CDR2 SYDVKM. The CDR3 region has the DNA TGTGCCAGCAGTGGGGACAGGTACTATGGCTACACCTTC. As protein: CASSGDRYYGYTF.